The rows below give T cell receptor beta chains drawn from one sample of a study of cytomegalovirus exposure and HLA in healthy donors. Clones were read by immunoSEQ multiplex PCR, and TCRdb kept only the in-frame ones, dropping some. The sample includes around 150,000 clones, 60% to 85% of them seen just once. Sequencing was carried out using PBMCs. These receptor sequences come from a man in his fifties or sixties in good health and CMV-seropositive. Each CDR3 is given with its conserved first and last residue. A D gene is named only where the DNA matches it firmly. Some rows mark clone size as missing; the rest say once, few, many or name a class of expanded clone.

V,D,size,J,length,CDR3,DNA
TRBV5-4,TRBD2,-,TRBJ2-4,18,CASSPRTSGGLAKNIQYF,TGTGCCAGCAGCCCAAGGACTAGCGGGGGACTAGCCAAAAACATTCAGTACTTC
TRBV5-5,TRBD1,once,TRBJ2-7,16,CASSLAEGATSYEQYF,TGTGCCAGCAGCTTGGCCGAGGGGGCGACCTCCTACGAGCAGTACTTC
TRBV11-2,TRBD2,-,TRBJ2-1,15,CASSQLAGSYNEQFF,TGTGCCAGCAGCCAACTAGCGGGGTCCTACAATGAGCAGTTCTTC
TRBV4-1,-,-,TRBJ1-2,18,CASSQDLGTTFGGDGYTF,TGCGCCAGCAGCCAAGATTTGGGGACGACCTTTGGGGGGGATGGCTACACCTTC
TRBV19,-,-,TRBJ1-5,15,CASSIGSYSNQPQHF,TGTGCCAGTAGTATAGGGTCCTACAGCAATCAGCCCCAGCATTTT
TRBV6-5,-,-,TRBJ1-4,13,CASSYRESEKLFF,TGTGCCAGCAGTTACAGGGAGAGTGAAAAACTGTTTTTT
TRBV4-3,TRBD2,-,TRBJ2-3,16,CASSQDWGLGPDTQYF,TGCGCCAGCAGCCAAGATTGGGGACTAGGGCCAGATACGCAGTATTTT
TRBV5-4,-,once,TRBJ1-3,14,CASSPGGEGNTIYF,TGTGCCAGCAGTCCCGGGGGGGAAGGCAACACCATATATTTT
TRBV7-9,-,few,TRBJ1-4,16,CASSFFLRGTNEKLFF,TGTGCCAGCAGCTTCTTCCTAAGGGGAACTAATGAAAAACTGTTTTTT
TRBV7-9,TRBD2,few,TRBJ2-3,14,CASPGGGGPDTQYF,TGTGCCAGCCCCGGCGGGGGTGGGCCAGATACGCAGTATTTT
TRBV6-1,-,-,TRBJ1-1,11,CASSLSTEAFF,TGTGCCAGCAGCCTTTCCACTGAAGCTTTCTTT
TRBV7-9,TRBD2,-,TRBJ2-5,16,CASSLPRLAGGETQYF,TGTGCCAGCAGCTTACCCAGACTAGCGGGGGGAGAGACCCAGTACTTC
TRBV7-6,-,-,TRBJ2-2,17,CASSTRGPPAGTGELFF,TGTGCCAGCAGCACTAGAGGGCCGCCGGCGGGCACCGGGGAGCTGTTTTTT
TRBV5-8,TRBD1,-,TRBJ2-5,16,CASSTGQAPGGETQYF,TGTGCCAGCAGCACGGGACAGGCCCCGGGCGGAGAGACCCAGTACTTC
TRBV30,-,-,TRBJ2-7,14,CAWTVGGLGYEQYF,TGTGCCTGGACCGTGGGGGGGCTGGGGTACGAGCAGTACTTC
TRBV9,TRBD2,-,TRBJ2-3,15,CASSPLAGFTDTQYF,TGTGCCAGCAGCCCCCTAGCGGGGTTTACAGATACGCAGTATTTT
TRBV10-3,-,-,TRBJ1-4,20,CAISDGQSPRVLATNEKLFF,TGTGCCATCAGTGATGGACAGTCACCTAGAGTCCTTGCAACTAATGAAAAACTGTTTTTT
TRBV28,-,-,TRBJ1-2,15,CASTPQQVSNYGYTF,TGTGCCAGCACCCCGCAGCAGGTTTCTAACTATGGCTACACCTTC
TRBV13,TRBD2,-,TRBJ2-3,17,CASSSILAGGFTDTQYF,TGTGCCAGCAGCTCTATCCTAGCGGGGGGGTTCACAGATACGCAGTATTTT
TRBV28,-,-,TRBJ2-7,19,CASSFLRPIDSRSSYEQYF,TGTGCCAGCAGTTTTCTCCGCCCTATAGACAGCCGGTCCTCCTACGAGCAGTACTTC
TRBV4-1,TRBD2,-,TRBJ2-7,14,CASSQRGGAYEQYF,TGCGCCAGCAGCCAAAGGGGAGGGGCCTACGAGCAGTACTTC
TRBV5-4,-,-,TRBJ1-5,14,CASSSQGSYQPQHF,TGTGCCAGCAGCTCACAGGGAAGTTATCAGCCCCAGCATTTT
TRBV7-2,TRBD2,-,TRBJ2-5,15,CASSLHGGARETQYF,TGTGCCAGCAGCTTACACGGGGGGGCCAGGGAGACCCAGTACTTC
TRBV7-3,-,-,TRBJ1-1,13,CASSLTRNTEAFF,TGTGCCAGCAGCTTAACCCGGAACACTGAAGCTTTCTTT
TRBV4-2,TRBD2,-,TRBJ2-2,19,CASSQPGGGGLLNTGELFF,TGTGCCAGCAGCCAACCCGGCGGGGGTGGGTTATTGAACACCGGGGAGCTGTTTTTT
TRBV6-5,-,-,TRBJ1-2,11,CASQGSYGYTF,TGTGCCAGTCAGGGTTCTTATGGCTACACCTTC
TRBV7-9,TRBD1,-,TRBJ2-7,16,CASSSSRDRETYEQYF,TGTGCCAGCAGCTCAAGCCGGGACAGGGAGACCTACGAGCAGTACTTC
TRBV9,-,-,TRBJ2-1,13,CASRALNITEQFF,TGTGCCAGCAGGGCCCTGAATATCACTGAGCAGTTCTTC
TRBV5-1,-,-,TRBJ2-2,15,CASSYRRLDTGELFF,TGCGCCAGCAGCTACAGACGCTTGGACACCGGGGAGCTGTTTTTT
TRBV29-1,TRBD1,-,TRBJ2-7,12,CSVLDRPYEQYF,TGCAGCGTTCTGGACAGGCCCTACGAGCAGTACTTC
TRBV29-1,TRBD1,-,TRBJ1-1,13,CSALPGQGSEAFF,TGCAGCGCCCTACCGGGACAGGGGTCTGAAGCTTTCTTT
TRBV4-2,-,-,TRBJ1-2,15,CASSQDPRKRYGYTF,TGTGCCAGCAGCCAAGACCCCCGGAAGCGCTATGGCTACACCTTC
TRBV27,TRBD2,-,TRBJ2-3,15,CASSWGLAGGDTQYF,TGTGCCAGCAGCTGGGGACTAGCGGGGGGAGATACGCAGTATTTT
TRBV4-1,TRBD1,-,TRBJ1-3,17,CASSRQGITLSGNTIYF,TGCGCCAGCAGTAGACAGGGTATCACCCTCTCTGGAAACACCATATATTTT
TRBV5-1,TRBD2,-,TRBJ2-2,16,CASSPLAGANTGELFF,TGCGCCAGCAGCCCTCTAGCGGGTGCGAACACCGGGGAGCTGTTTTTT
TRBV6-4,-,-,TRBJ1-2,13,CASSRGRGYGYTF,TGTGCCAGCAGTAGGGGCAGGGGCTATGGCTACACCTTC
TRBV28,-,once,TRBJ1-2,13,CASSFSQGYGYTF,TGTGCCAGCAGTTTCTCCCAGGGCTATGGCTACACCTTC
TRBV5-4,TRBD1,-,TRBJ2-7,15,CASSYRDRVFSEQYF,TGTGCCAGCAGCTACCGGGACAGGGTGTTTTCCGAGCAGTACTTC
TRBV4-3,-,-,TRBJ2-3,15,CASSQENTRTDTQYF,TGCGCCAGCAGCCAAGAGAACACCCGCACAGATACGCAGTATTTT
TRBV28,-,few,TRBJ1-1,16,CASSALAGLMNTEAFF,TGTGCCAGCAGTGCGCTCGCGGGCCTAATGAACACTGAAGCTTTCTTT
TRBV7-2,TRBD1,-,TRBJ1-6,15,CASSTRQGRTSPLHF,TGTGCCAGCAGCACAAGACAGGGACGTACTTCACCCCTCCACTTT
TRBV19,TRBD1,few,TRBJ2-1,15,CASSITGAAYNEQFF,TGTGCCAGTAGTATAACAGGGGCGGCCTACAATGAGCAGTTCTTC
TRBV2,-,-,TRBJ1-2,13,CASSEDRNYGYAF,TGTGCCAGCAGTGAAGACAGAAATTATGGCTACGCCTTC
TRBV30,-,-,TRBJ2-2,13,CAWSRTNTGELFF,TGTGCCTGGAGTCGGACAAACACCGGGGAGCTGTTTTTT
TRBV29-1,-,-,TRBJ1-5,15,CSVTQGTNSNQPQHF,TGCAGCGTTACTCAGGGGACTAATAGCAATCAGCCCCAGCATTTT
TRBV28,-,-,TRBJ1-5,15,CASSGRGRSNQPQHF,TGTGCCAGCAGCGGGCGGGGGCGTAGCAATCAGCCCCAGCATTTT
TRBV7-9,-,-,TRBJ2-4,12,CASSPVGGIQYF,TGTGCCAGCAGCCCAGTCGGGGGCATTCAGTACTTC
TRBV4-2,TRBD1,-,TRBJ1-2,16,CASSQESGGPYYGYTF,TGTGCCAGCAGCCAAGAGTCAGGGGGGCCCTACTATGGCTACACCTTC
TRBV2,-,-,TRBJ2-7,11,CASSEIYEQYF,TGTGCCAGCAGTGAAATATACGAGCAGTACTTC
TRBV6-5,-,-,TRBJ1-1,15,CATNLPQGGITEAFF,TGTGCCACCAATCTACCTCAGGGCGGGATAACTGAAGCTTTCTTT